The T cell receptor (beta chain) described here comes from a study of tumor and adjacent non-tumor tissue in lung cancer. No cell sorting was done before RNA was extracted from the tissue. This clonotype was observed at least ten times. The CDR3 is 15 amino acids. From germline, CDR1 is SEHNR and CDR2 FQNEAQ (reference sequence). V was pared by 6 bases and J by 2 bases, with 7 bases of the junction left unmatched. The library came from three nested PCR rounds adapted from ARM-PCR protocols. TCRdb recomputed calls from the multiplex PCR reads with MiXCR, one row per CDR3 protein. This sample yields about 93,000 distinct CDR3 sequences, of which less than 80% are seen a single time; around 16% belongs to the top ten.

This chain joins TRBV7-9 and TRBJ1-3, with 7 bases fitting TRBD1. Source material: lung tumor tissue. The TCR sequence derives from a man in his sixties with non-small cell lung cancer. The CDR3 loop reads CASSFDRATGNTIYF. The DNA of the CDR3 is TGTGCCAGCAGTTTTGACAGGGCTACTGGAAACACCATATATTTT. Full variable domain (outside the CDR3, taken from reference TRBV7-9 and TRBJ1-3): DTGVSQNPRHKITKRGQNVTFRCDPISEHNRLYWYRQTLGQGPEFLTYFQNEAQLEKSRLLSDRFSAERPKGSFSTLEIQRTEQGDSAMYLCASSFDRATGNTIYFGEGSWLTVV.